A selection of T cell receptor beta chains follows, all from one sample in a study of response to subunit inactivated influenza vaccine. One entry per CDR3 protein results from TCRdb running MiXCR on the RT-PCR reads. The sample lists about half a million distinct CDR3 sequences; 7.6% were seen once. The starting material was PBMCs from blood, obtained about 24 months after vaccination. The receptors were gathered from a man between 50 and 69 years old who received an inactivated influenza vaccine. Each CDR3 is given without its conserved first and last residue. The order of the fields is V gene, J gene, CDR3 protein.

TRBV12-3/TRBV12-4	TRBJ1-5	ASSLQGGQPQH
TRBV4-2	TRBJ2-3	ASSQVSSGGADTQY
TRBV29-1	TRBJ2-7	SVESSGGTYEQY
TRBV7-9	TRBJ2-7	ASSRGGTSADEQY
TRBV10-3	TRBJ1-1	AISKGTGVLNTEAF
TRBV4-1	TRBJ1-1	ASSQGGLLEAF
TRBV6-4	TRBJ2-1	ASSRAGAYNEQF
TRBV10-3	TRBJ2-5	AISESRVGEETQY
TRBV2	TRBJ1-6	ASTPFERSPASYINSPLH
TRBV7-8	TRBJ2-7	ASSLAQGSFSYEQY
TRBV20-1	TRBJ1-1	SARDPSGNTEAF
TRBV4-2	TRBJ2-3	ASSQDPAGTDTQY
TRBV28	TRBJ2-7	ASGRNEQY
TRBV19	TRBJ1-2	ASSIYSASNGYT
TRBV20-1	TRBJ1-4	SARGAATNEKLF
TRBV7-2	TRBJ2-5	ASSSRGPETQY
TRBV6-1	TRBJ2-2	ATLTGWNTGELF
TRBV12-3/TRBV12-4	TRBJ2-5	ASSPPGQGETQY
TRBV12-3/TRBV12-4	TRBJ2-4	ASSLGIGLLAKNIQY
TRBV4-2	TRBJ2-4	ASSQTRTLAKNIQY
TRBV5-4	TRBJ2-1	ASSPSSGRSNEQF
TRBV15	TRBJ2-7	ATSSDWTGEGEQY
TRBV7-9	TRBJ2-6	ASSLSGSAGANVLT
TRBV5-1	TRBJ2-7	ASSPGQEHYEQY
TRBV4-2	TRBJ2-7	ASSQDQSSSYEQY
TRBV6-5	TRBJ2-5	ASRGWLETQY
TRBV20-1	TRBJ2-1	SATGTGVLPYNEQF
TRBV10-2	TRBJ2-5	ASRDSGTGNKETQY
TRBV2	TRBJ2-1	ASSREKLRHNEQF
TRBV6-1	TRBJ2-7	ASSELGGVYEQY
TRBV10-3	TRBJ2-6	AIRASGSLAGANVLT
TRBV7-2	TRBJ2-5	ASSSGSGPETQY
TRBV28	TRBJ2-1	ASSGRDNYNEQF
TRBV20-1	TRBJ2-5	SANLGLAGGEPQY